Shown below are 25 T cell receptor beta chains from a single sample sequenced in a study of T cells after yellow fever vaccination. MiXCR was run by TCRdb on the 5' RACE reads, yielding one entry per CDR3 protein. Among some 500,000 distinct CDR3 sequences listed, 13% were seen once. The sample was PBMCs, taken on the day of the yellow fever booster vaccination. Receptors originate from a young man who received the YFV17D yellow fever vaccine.

This clonotype has a count of ten or more. The CDR3 DNA is TGTGCCACCAGCAGAGATGGGGGCGACAATGAGCAGTTCTTC. Protein product: CATSRDGGDNEQFF. The chain links TRBV15 to TRBJ2-1; weak D call: TRBD1 (6 bases). Germline V lookup: CDR1 LNHNV, CDR2 YYDKDF (reference sequence). With 0 bases removed from V and 5 bases from J, the gap between germline ends came to 8 bases. The CDR3 contains 14 residues.

There are a few counts of this clonotype. This rearrangement joins TRBV15 to TRBJ2-5; tentatively, D is TRBD1 (6 bases). This CDR3 contains 17 residues. V was trimmed by 1 base and J by 1 base, leaving 16 bases between them. CDR1 LNHNV and CDR2 YYDKDF come from the germline V gene (reference sequence). In DNA, the CDR3 is TGTGCCACCAGCAGAGGCCGAACATGGACAGCCCAAGAGACCCAGTACTTC. Translated: CATSRGRTWTAQETQYF.

This clonotype was observed a handful of times. V gene TRBV6-2 or TRBV6-3 combines with J gene TRBJ2-1, with 11 bases that match TRBD1. V lost 2 bases and J lost 4; bases outside the gene matches: 7. Germline V CDR1 and CDR2: MNHEY, SVGEGT. The CDR3 runs 17 residues. The CDR3 spells CASSYTPDRGLYNEQFF. CDR3 sequence (DNA): TGTGCCAGCAGTTACACTCCGGACAGGGGGCTTTACAATGAGCAGTTCTTC.

The V gene is TRBV5-1, the J gene TRBJ1-2; no clear D. This CDR3 is 13 amino acids long. Per the germline V gene, CDR1 is SGHRS and CDR2 is YFSETQ. V shed 3 bases and J shed 4 bases, with 10 bases lying between them. CDR3 residues: CASSSTVIYGYTF. The CDR3 DNA sequence: TGCGCCAGCAGCTCTACAGTTATCTATGGCTACACCTTC.

The table lists this clonotype with a few counts. The CDR3 loop reads CASSSPLRTDTQYF. Written as DNA, the CDR3 is TGTGCCAGCAGCTCACCGTTGCGCACAGATACGCAGTATTTT. The chain joins TRBV7-2 to TRBJ2-3; D gene uncertain. Germline CDR1 reads SGHTA; CDR2 reads FQGNSA. The V end lost 4 bases, the J end lost 1 base, and 9 bases lay between the germline ends. The CDR3 runs to 14 residues.

In this sample, this clonotype turned up a few times. The genes are TRBV30 and TRBJ1-5; tentative D call: TRBD1 (5 bases). The CDR3 is made up of 20 amino acids. The germline V gene encodes CDR1 GTSNPN and CDR2 SVGIG (reference sequence). V was shortened by 4 bases and J by 0 bases, with 28 bases between the two germline ends. The CDR3 loop reads CAWTTGGGISPSNSNQPQHF. CDR3 DNA: TGTGCCTGGACCACAGGAGGCGGGATCAGTCCGTCGAATAGCAATCAGCCCCAGCATTTT.

The chain couples TRBV28 to TRBJ1-6; 8 nucleotides agree with TRBD1. The CDR3 is 15 residues long. The germline V gene encodes CDR1 MDHEN and CDR2 SYDVKM. The V and J ends lost 5 bases and 7 bases, in that order; junction bases with no gene match: 7. The CDR3, as DNA: TGTGCCAGCAGTCCGCGCGGACAGGGCAATTCACCCCTCCACTTT. Translation gives CASSPRGQGNSPLHF.

This clonotype has more than one count but fewer than ten. This chain connects TRBV7-2 to TRBJ2-1; D not certain. The CDR3 length is 13 residues. CDR1 and CDR2 from the germline V gene are SGHTA and FQGNSA. V lost 4 bases and J lost 9, with 13 bases in between. CDR3 in DNA: TGTGCCAGCAGCTCCACCACTATCACTGAGCAGTTCTTC. Translated: CASSSTTITEQFF.

This clonotype was seen just once. The chain has TRBV20-1 and TRBJ2-7; D is possibly TRBD1 (6 bases). Germline V gene sequence: CDR1 DFQATT, CDR2 SNEGSKA (reference sequence). The CDR3 runs 14 residues. Trimming cost V 0 bases and J 6 bases, with 15 bases left between them. CDR3 loop: CSARDRSGVGEQYF. CDR3 nucleotides: TGCAGTGCTAGAGATCGGTCAGGGGTGGGCGAGCAGTACTTC.

The chain combines TRBV25-1 with TRBJ2-2; D possibly corresponds to TRBD2 (6 bases). This CDR3 is built from 15 residues. The V and J ends lost 7 bases and 0 bases respectively, with 12 bases between them. Germline values: CDR1 MGHDK, CDR2 SYGVNS. The CDR3 is CASTITSPNTGELFF. CDR3 nucleotide sequence: TGTGCCAGCACAATCACTAGCCCGAACACCGGGGAGCTGTTTTTT.

This chain links TRBV15 with TRBJ2-3, with a weak D call TRBD2 (5 bases). Germline assignment: CDR1 LNHNV and CDR2 YYDKDF (reference sequence). Trimming removed 3 bases from V and 3 bases from J, with 19 bases in between. The CDR3 sequence is 17 residues long. CDR3 in DNA: TGTGCCACCAGCAGCCCCGAGGACTCCCGAAGTACAGATACGCAGTATTTT. This encodes CATSSPEDSRSTDTQYF.

The chain links TRBV7-2 to TRBJ2-7; TRBD2 aligns across 10 bases. The CDR3 is 15 residues long. The germline V gene encodes CDR1 SGHTA and CDR2 FQGNSA. Unmatched junction bases numbered 10, after V lost 6 bases and J lost 5 bases. CDR3 DNA sequence: TGTGCCAGCAGAGCGGGGGGGCCCGGCTTCCACGAGCAGTACTTC. Translation: CASRAGGPGFHEQYF.

The rearrangement uses TRBV7-2 and TRBJ1-3; D is undetermined. The germline V gene has CDR1 SGHTA and CDR2 FQGNSA. The length of the CDR3 is 15 residues. The V gene lost 5 bases and the J gene lost 0 bases, with 11 bases spanning the gap. CDR3 protein: CASSTSSISGNTIYF. The CDR3 bases are TGTGCCAGCAGCACTTCCTCTATCTCTGGAAACACCATATATTTT.

This clonotype was counted many times. The V and J genes are TRBV9 and TRBJ2-7; 7 bases line up with TRBD1. The CDR3 runs to 15 residues. Germline V gene lookup returns CDR1 SGDLS and CDR2 YYNGEE. After removal of 0 bases from V and 7 bases from J, the junction contained 10 bases not matched to a gene. The CDR3 nucleotides are TGTGCCAGCAGCGTAGAGGGGGCGATGTTGGATGAGCAGTACTTC. Translating it yields CASSVEGAMLDEQYF.

The J gene is TRBJ2-5, the V gene TRBV12-3 or TRBV12-4, with D possibly being TRBD1 (6 bases). The length of the CDR3 is 17 residues. Trimming removed 4 bases from V and 2 bases from J, with 20 bases in between. This CDR3 is CASSYSRPDRLQETQYF. DNA for the CDR3: TGTGCCAGCAGTTACTCACGCCCTGACAGGTTGCAAGAGACCCAGTACTTC.

There are many counts of this clonotype. The chain recombines TRBV18 with TRBJ2-5, with no clear D. The ends were cut back, 0 bases at V and 5 bases at J, with 4 bases in the middle. CDR1 KGHSH and CDR2 LQKENI come from the germline V gene. This CDR3 is 12 amino acids long. DNA for the CDR3: TGTGCCAGCTCACCACCGGAGGAGACCCAGTACTTC. It codes for CASSPPEETQYF.

This chain joins TRBV18 and TRBJ1-4, with D possibly TRBD1 on 5 matching bases. From germline, CDR1 is KGHSH and CDR2 LQKENI. The V and J ends lost 6 bases and 6 bases respectively, with 17 bases between them. CDR3 size: 15 residues. The CDR3 loop reads CASSPGTGIYEKLFF. CDR3 in DNA: TGTGCCAGCTCGCCAGGGACGGGGATTTATGAAAAACTGTTTTTT.

The J gene is TRBJ1-5, the V gene TRBV6-1; TRBD1 matches 9 bases. After removal of 5 bases from V and 7 bases from J, the junction contained 6 bases not matched to a gene. Per germline, CDR1 MNHNS and CDR2 SASEGT. The CDR3 consists of 14 residues. The CDR3 spells CASSPGQGWQPQHF. The CDR3 DNA sequence: TGTGCCAGCAGTCCCGGACAGGGGTGGCAGCCCCAGCATTTT.

This sequence joins TRBV12-3 or TRBV12-4 and TRBJ2-1; 8 nucleotides agree with TRBD2. J lost 10 bases, V lost 6 bases, and 11 bases had no gene match. CDR3 length: 14 amino acids. CDR3 DNA sequence: TGTGCCAGCAGGCCGGGGGGGGCAGGATACGAGCAGTTCTTC. This encodes CASRPGGAGYEQFF.

J is TRBJ2-7 and V is TRBV15; TRBD2 is a possible D gene (6 bases). V lost 5 bases to trimming and J lost 0 bases, with 14 bases between them. Germline assignment: CDR1 LNHNV and CDR2 YYDKDF (reference sequence). This CDR3 is built from 15 residues. The CDR3 DNA is TGTGCCACCAGCCACACTAGCCTGAGCTCCTACGAGCAGTACTTC. It codes for CATSHTSLSSYEQYF.

A few counts support this clonotype. CDR3 amino acids: CAVADSYEQYF. The CDR3 DNA sequence: TGTGCCGTAGCGGACTCCTACGAGCAGTACTTC. The chain links TRBV10-3 to TRBJ2-7, with D possibly TRBD2 on 6 matching bases. Trimming left V 11 bases short and J 0 bases short, with 8 bases between. CDR1 and CDR2 from the germline V gene are ENHRY and SYGVKD. This CDR3 contains 11 residues.

This chain uses TRBV4-3 with TRBJ2-3; D may be TRBD2 (7 bases). Germline-derived CDR1 and CDR2 are LGHNA and YSLEER. Between the trimmed V and J ends, which lost 2 bases and 3 bases, there was a span of 15 bases. This CDR3 spans 16 amino acids. CDR3 coding DNA: TGCGCCAGCAGCCAACGAGCGGGACAAGTGACAGATACGCAGTATTTT. Encoded protein: CASSQRAGQVTDTQYF.

This clonotype was found a few times. The chain couples TRBV15 to TRBJ2-1, with D possibly TRBD2 on 6 matching bases. Trimming stripped 0 bases from V and 8 bases from J, with 11 bases between. The germline V gene encodes CDR1 LNHNV and CDR2 YYDKDF (reference sequence). CDR3 length equals 14 residues. CDR3: CATSRDAGSYEQFF. The DNA for the CDR3 is TGTGCCACCAGCAGAGATGCCGGGAGCTATGAGCAGTTCTTC.

CDR3 nucleotide sequence: TGCAGTGCTTCCTTCCCACTAGCGGAGAGCACAGATACGCAGTATTTT. Residues: CSASFPLAESTDTQYF. The V and J genes are TRBV20-1 and TRBJ2-3, with 8 positions matching TRBD2. With V trimmed by 5 bases and J by 0 bases, 10 bases remained unmatched. Germline assignment: CDR1 DFQATT and CDR2 SNEGSKA (reference sequence). The CDR3 contains 16 residues.

The rearrangement joins TRBV5-1 to TRBJ2-7, with 7 positions matching TRBD1. Germline-derived CDR1 and CDR2 are SGHRS and YFSETQ. CDR3 length: 15 amino acids. Unmatched junction bases numbered 8, after V lost 4 bases and J lost 1 base. The CDR3 DNA reads TGCGCCAGCAGCCCCATGACAGGGCCGTCCTACGAGCAGTACTTC. Its protein product is CASSPMTGPSYEQYF. The whole variable domain, remainder taken from reference TRBV5-1 and TRBJ2-7, is KAGVTQTPRYLIKTRGQQVTLSCSPISGHRSVSWYQQTPGQGLQFLFEYFSETQRNKGNFPGRFSGRQFSNSRSEMNVSTLELGDSALYLCASSPMTGPSYEQYFGPGTRLTVT.